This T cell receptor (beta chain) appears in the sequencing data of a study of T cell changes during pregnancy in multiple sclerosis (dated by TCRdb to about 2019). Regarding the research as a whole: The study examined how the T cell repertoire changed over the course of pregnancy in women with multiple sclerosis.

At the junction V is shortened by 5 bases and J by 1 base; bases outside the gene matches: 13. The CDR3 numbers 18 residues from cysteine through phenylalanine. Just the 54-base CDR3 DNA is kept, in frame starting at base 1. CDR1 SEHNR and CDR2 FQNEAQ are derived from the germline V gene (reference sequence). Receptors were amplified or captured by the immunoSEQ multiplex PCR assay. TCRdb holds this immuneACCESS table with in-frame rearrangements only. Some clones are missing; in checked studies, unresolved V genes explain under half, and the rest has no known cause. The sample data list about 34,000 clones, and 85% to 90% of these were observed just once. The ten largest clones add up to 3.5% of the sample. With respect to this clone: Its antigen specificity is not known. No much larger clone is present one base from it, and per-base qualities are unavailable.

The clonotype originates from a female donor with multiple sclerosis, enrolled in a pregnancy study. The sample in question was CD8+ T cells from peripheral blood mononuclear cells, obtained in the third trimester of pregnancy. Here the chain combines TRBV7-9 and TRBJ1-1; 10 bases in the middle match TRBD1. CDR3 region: CASSGRDRGLSPNTEAFF. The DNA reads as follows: TGTGCCAGCAGCGGACGGGACAGGGGACTTAGTCCGAACACTGAAGCTTTCTTT.